This T cell receptor (beta chain) is from a study of cytomegalovirus exposure and HLA in healthy donors (dated by TCRdb to the late 2010s). For the study in its entirety: An earlier analysis of 587 of the donors reported around 280 Gb of sequence data and 90 million to 120 million unique TCR beta sequences obtained from about 180 million T cells. An early release that covered fewer than 750 HLA-typed donors contained around 300 gigabases of sequencing data and 65 million to 100 million unique TCR sequences. Among the roughly 380 genotyped donors, around 81% belonged to the genetic ancestry cluster associated with self-reported Caucasian donors. The study aimed to test whether cataloging public T cell receptors could reveal signatures of past pathogen exposure. Using immunosequencing, the study profiled T cell repertoires from 640 or so subjects and related those repertoires to cytomegalovirus serostatus. Besides the first cohort of roughly 660 subjects, a separate validation cohort made up of some 110 different subjects was used. To predict cytomegalovirus infection status, the study combined high-throughput TCR immunosequencing, statistical association of individual TCRs with disease status, and machine learning. In a later analysis, previously published TCR beta repertoires from about 640 donors were re-analyzed and high-resolution HLA genotyping was added so that TCR occurrence patterns could be studied. Rather than drawing on any new phenotypic data, the later analysis identified candidate immune exposures from TCR beta sequences and the way those sequences occurred across donors. An earlier analysis of approximately 630 of the donors applied high-throughput TCR beta sequencing to assess whether each TCR beta V gene segment acted as functional or pseudogenic. Donor age, sex, ethnicity and CMV serostatus were compiled alongside the repertoire data. In a later genetic analysis, genome-wide SNP genotypes for 398 of the 666 donors were used, and that subset was treated as a discovery cohort. All discovery cohort repertoires had been generated on a single sequencing platform. Both class I and class II loci were covered by HLA typing, at four-digit resolution. Typing coverage differed by locus: A, B, C, DRB1 and DQB1 were typed in about 620-630 donors, DQA1 in about 560, DPA1 in 600 to 610, and DPB1 in 450 to 490. Roughly 5 DR-DQ haplotypes were treated as single units for association and clustering because of strong linkage in the cohort. Among about 360 genotyped donors of the cohort, an average of roughly 240,000 unique TCR beta nucleotide sequences were sequenced per donor, 15% to 20% of them non-productive. The paper as a whole reports these results and caveats: A further reported finding was that TCR beta sequences accurately predicted the HLA-A and HLA-B alleles for most subjects in the first cohort. Correlated functional status among segregating V segments might reflect linkage disequilibrium, but an unknown experimental factor could not be ruled out. In a later analysis, 15,000 to 20,000 TCR beta sequences were associated with specific HLA alleles at a false discovery rate of 0.05. In an earlier analysis of some 550 of the donors, most TCR beta V segments were observed in productive rearrangements about 87% or about 30% of the time, broadly matching IMGT annotations. In a later analysis, most CMV-associated TCR beta chains were found to appear HLA-restricted, with HLA associations seemingly driven largely by CMV exposure. While some public TCRs were present in many individuals, most TCR sequences turned up only very rarely across donors. It was suggested by the authors that the approach could potentially be generalized to other disease states and immunological phenotypes. Three of the identified cytomegalovirus-associated TCR beta chains were confirmed in vitro to be specific for cytomegalovirus antigens. The classifier was reported to diagnose cytomegalovirus status with high specificity and sensitivity in both the original cohort and the validation cohort. Only TCR beta chains were sequenced in this cohort, and the absence of alpha or paired-chain data limited detectable features. The sequencing pipeline was judged likely to have produced a cluster of highly shared sequence variants as a technical artifact. When HLA alleles, especially DR and DQ, strongly co-occurred, TCR associations were difficult to assign to individual alleles. The 87-base-pair reads could not distinguish some IMGT-functional V segments, including TRBV6-2 and TRBV6-3, so those segments were excluded. For the cohort, immune exposure information was limited to CMV serostatus. The earlier analysis of approximately 590 of the donors excluded over 15 rarely observed V segments, including chromosome 9 orphons, because counts were too low. A later genetic analysis reported fewer N-insertions in productive TCRs among donors in an Asian-associated ancestry cluster than the roughly 700-donor mean. A later genetic analysis associated a missense DCLRE1C variant with V-gene and J-gene trimming of TCR beta chains, and an independent cohort replicated the association. The study listed 164 TCR beta chains as associated with cytomegalovirus. A later analysis found that TCR association rates varied across HLA loci, with DRB1 alleles showing the most associated TCRs and HLA-C alleles the fewest. According to a later analysis, parvovirus B19, influenza, CMV and Epstein-Barr virus appeared linked to several top co-occurrence clusters. Roughly uniform sequencing depth across donors was assumed in presence/absence analyses, although this assumption may not hold. A later analysis found that HLA-associated TCR beta chains were more clonally expanded and had lower generation probabilities than equally common non-associated chains. Because HLA typing was missing for some donors at each locus, association tests included only the typed subset.

Trimming at the junction amounts to 0 bases on V and 4 bases on J, and the germline ends lie 15 bases apart. Per the germline V gene, SGHAT is the CDR1 and FQNNGV is the CDR2. The CDR3 numbers 16 residues from cysteine through phenylalanine. Only the CDR3 portion is preserved as DNA: 48 bases, with reading frame beginning at the first base. Library preparation used the immunoSEQ multiplex PCR assay. A mixture of 60 forward primers for TCR Vbeta segments and 13 reverse primers for TCR Jbeta segments was used in the multiplex PCR. A multiplex PCR assay on genomic DNA amplified the CDR3 region of rearranged TCR beta genes. On the Illumina HiSeq System, the amplified TCR beta libraries were sequenced as 87-base-pair reads. From the authors' description of their analysis: In a later analysis, tens of millions of unique TCR beta chains were counted across the roughly 670 repertoires, and roughly 11 million of these chains were shared by at least two donors. A nearest-neighbor algorithm error-corrected the raw reads and collapsed the reads into unique sequences, merging closely related sequences to remove PCR and sequencing errors. V, D and J gene segments were assigned by aligning CDR3 sequences to IMGT reference sequences. For a sequence to be retained, a match of at least six nucleotides was required to both a V gene segment and a J gene segment. A rearrangement was called productive if the CDR3 had no stop codons and remained in frame with V and J, and every other rearrangement was called non-productive. CDR3 was defined according to IMGT convention as the region running from the second conserved V-encoded cysteine to the conserved J-encoded phenylalanine. Sequences without an unambiguous match to a single V gene segment were excluded from the earlier analysis of about 600 of the donors. An earlier analysis of over 450 of the donors classified V segments as functional when productive rearrangements were above 56.7% and as segregating when the standard deviation between donors was above 5%. To diagnose cytomegalovirus status from the catalog of TCR beta chain sequences, a statistical classification framework was built. A later analysis assigned V and J genes by comparing TCR nucleotide sequences with IMGT/GENE-DB human TR gene sequences. In a later analysis, CDR3 sequences and most-parsimonious VDJ recombination scenarios were assigned using the TCRdist pipeline. A later analysis defined each TCR beta chain by its CDR3 amino acid sequence plus V-gene family, and excluded reads lacking a unique V-gene family. As a way to deal with suspected cross-contamination and a sequencing artifact, a later analysis dropped roughly 600 nucleotide sequences that were highly shared and had low generation probability. A later analysis calculated a clonal expansion index for each public chain from normalized within-repertoire ranks of inferred template counts. In a later analysis, generation probabilities were computed using a VDJ recombination model fitted to out-of-frame rearrangements, and the results were checked against IGoR. In a later analysis, TCR-TCR, TCR-HLA and TCR-CMV co-occurrence was scored with hypergeometric tests, and a repertoire-size bias correction was applied to TCR pairs. In a later analysis, false discovery rates were estimated by permuting HLA or CMV assignments 20 times. In a later analysis, co-occurring TCRs were grouped using DBSCAN, and TCRdist sequence similarity was added for clustering within HLA-allele-positive subsets. Repertoires with fewer than 30,000 or more than 120,000 public chains were left out of co-occurrence clustering, as were five repertoires with anomalous nucleotide sharing. TCRdb took over this immuneACCESS table, retaining in-frame rearrangements with V and J assigned. Such tables are incomplete; in checked studies, under half of the missing clones stem from an unresolved V gene, and the remainder is unexplained. V, J and clone size are taken as reported in that table, and D and trimming were inferred from the DNA itself. The table for this sample lists 150,000 to 200,000 clones; over 60% of them were counted only once. Of the sample, approximately 1.6% is held by the ten largest clones.

There are a few counts of this clone. Its binding antigen is unknown. No quality values exist for individual bases; no much larger clone is one base distant. Other DNA sequences in this sample translate to the same CDR3. The cohort comprised fewer than 700 healthy bone marrow donors. At the time of sampling, every cohort member was nominally healthy, though immune exposures that went unrecorded were likely present. The donor was CMV seronegative and belonged to the group of several hundred seronegative cohort members. Each donor provided a peripheral blood sample, and peripheral blood mononuclear cells were used for TCR beta sequencing. The Qiagen DNeasy Blood Extraction Kit was used to extract genomic DNA from the blood cell samples.

Sequenced sample: PBMCs. This sequence uses TRBV11-2 and TRBJ1-2; TRBD1 is perhaps the D gene, given 6 matching bases. This TCR came from a woman in her thirties in good health and CMV-seronegative. CDR3 loop: CASSLDGGTGPYGYTF. The DNA sequence is given as TGTGCCAGCAGCTTAGATGGTGGAACAGGGCCCTATGGCTACACCTTC.